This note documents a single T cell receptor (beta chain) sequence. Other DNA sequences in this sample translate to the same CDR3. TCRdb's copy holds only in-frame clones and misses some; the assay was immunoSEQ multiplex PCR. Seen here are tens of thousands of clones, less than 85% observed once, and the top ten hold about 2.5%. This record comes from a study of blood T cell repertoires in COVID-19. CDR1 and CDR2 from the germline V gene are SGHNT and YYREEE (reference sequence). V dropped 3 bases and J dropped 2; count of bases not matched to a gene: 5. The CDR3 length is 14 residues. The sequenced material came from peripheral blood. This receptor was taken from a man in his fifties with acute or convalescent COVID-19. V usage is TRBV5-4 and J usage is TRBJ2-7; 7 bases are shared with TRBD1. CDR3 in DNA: TGTGCCAGCAGCTCCCGGGACAGCCCCTACGAGCAGTACTTC. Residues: CASSSRDSPYEQYF.